The 20 T cell receptor beta chains reported below all come from one sample, sequenced in a study of shared clonotypes between healthy human individuals. Clones were sequenced by immunoSEQ multiplex PCR, and TCRdb holds only the in-frame ones, with some missing. Found here are approximately 1.4 million clones, 98% of them singletons; the top ten hold 0.4% to 0.45%. Sequencing was performed on naive CD4+ T cells sorted from blood. Subset reported: CD45RA+ positively selected. These receptors originate from a man aged 25-45 years in good health.

The chain couples TRBV10-2 to TRBJ2-5, with 9 bases aligning to TRBD2. The junction had 13 bases not matched to a gene; V was cut back by 6 bases and J by 5 bases. The germline gives CDR1 WSHSY, CDR2 SAAADI. The CDR3 runs to 16 residues. The CDR3 region is CASSKNRQGLAETQYF. Written as DNA, the CDR3 is TGCGCCAGCAGCAAAAACCGACAGGGACTAGCTGAGACCCAGTACTTC.

This sequence joins TRBV7-2 and TRBJ1-5; 7 bases map to TRBD1. Germline CDR1 reads SGHTA; CDR2 reads FQGNSA. This CDR3 contains 14 residues. The junction had 7 bases not matched to a gene; V was cut back by 4 bases and J by 7 bases. CDR3 sequence: CASSSGQSIQPQHF. CDR3 coding DNA: TGTGCCAGCAGCTCGGGACAGTCTATACAGCCCCAGCATTTT.

CDR3 loop: CASSWSSDTNYGYTF. The CDR3 nucleotides read TGCGCCAGCAGTTGGTCGTCGGACACCAACTATGGCTACACCTTC. The chain couples TRBV4-3 to TRBJ1-2; D may be TRBD1 (5 bases). V gave up 6 bases and J gave up 2 bases, with 16 bases separating them. This CDR3 contains 15 residues. Germline values: CDR1 LGHNA, CDR2 YSLEER.

V is TRBV7-3 and J is TRBJ2-1, with 8 nucleotides matching TRBD2. Trimming cost V 5 bases and J 6 bases; bases outside gene matches: 12. The CDR3 sequence is 16 residues long. Germline values: CDR1 SGHTA, CDR2 FQGTGA. The CDR3 loop is CASSLLGAGVSNEQFF. The CDR3 DNA reads TGTGCCAGCAGCCTACTCGGAGCGGGAGTCTCCAATGAGCAGTTCTTC.

The chain couples TRBV28 to TRBJ2-1; 13 positions agree with TRBD2. V was clipped by 6 bases and J by 9 bases; unmatched bases: 8. Germline loops: CDR1 MDHEN, CDR2 SYDVKM. The CDR3 covers 15 residues. The DNA for the CDR3 is TGTGCCAGCAGCCGGGGACTAGCGGGAAAGTCTGAGCAGTTCTTC. Translated, it gives CASSRGLAGKSEQFF.

This clone was observed once. This sequence joins TRBV6-6 and TRBJ2-1; D remains ambiguous. The CDR3 runs 16 residues. Germline CDR1 MNHNY, CDR2 SVGAGI (reference sequence). Trimming removed 2 bases at V and 3 bases at J, with 14 bases between. The CDR3: CASSYPLSANYNEQFF. The CDR3 nucleotides read TGTGCCAGCAGTTACCCCCTATCGGCCAACTACAATGAGCAGTTCTTC.

The CDR3 loop reads CASSEVPAGRLNTGELFF. The CDR3 DNA follows: TGTGCCAGCAGTGAGGTTCCCGCTGGGCGGTTGAACACCGGGGAGCTGTTTTTT. This chain uses TRBV6-1 with TRBJ2-2; D remains unclear. The CDR3 runs to 18 residues. Germline V gene lookup returns CDR1 MNHNS and CDR2 SASEGT. Trimming stripped 3 bases from V and 1 base from J, with 18 bases between.

This chain connects TRBV7-9 to TRBJ2-5; 8 nucleotides agree with TRBD2. CDR3 size: 15 residues. CDR1 SEHNR and CDR2 FQNEAQ come from the germline V gene (reference sequence). V shed 4 bases and J 2 bases; nucleotides not matched to a gene: 6. The DNA of the CDR3 is TGTGCCAGCAGCTCCGCTAGCGGGTATCAAGAGACCCAGTACTTC. Amino acids: CASSSASGYQETQYF. Full variable domain (missing parts from reference TRBV7-9 and TRBJ2-5): DTGVSQNPRHKITKRGQNVTFRCDPISEHNRLYWYRQTLGQGPEFLTYFQNEAQLEKSRLLSDRFSAERPKGSFSTLEIQRTEQGDSAMYLCASSSASGYQETQYFGPGTRLLVL.

Comment on this clone: A much larger clonotype is one base distant, so this may be a read error. This sequence joins TRBV6-5 and TRBJ2-1, with 9 bases lining up with TRBD2. Looked up from germline, CDR1 is MNHEY and CDR2 is SVGAGI. The CDR3 spans 15 residues. V shed 0 bases, J shed 3 bases, and the junction held 0 bases outside the gene matches. CDR3 amino acids: CASSYSSGSYNEQFF. The CDR3 DNA reads TGTGCCAGCAGTTACTCTAGCGGGAGCTACAATGAGCAGTTCTTC.

CDR3: CASSSIKAGANVLTF. The CDR3 nucleotides read TGTGCCAGCAGCTCGATTAAAGCTGGGGCCAACGTCCTGACTTTC. The chain carries TRBV7-6 and TRBJ2-6; D is unresolved. This CDR3 spans 15 amino acids. Germline CDR1 SGHVS, CDR2 FNYEAQ. V was pared by 4 bases and J by 2 bases, with 9 bases between. The full variable domain, its missing parts supplied by reference TRBV7-6 and TRBJ2-6, is GAGVSQSPRYKVTKRGQDVALRCDPISGHVSLYWYRQALGQGPEFLTYFNYEAQQDKSGLPNDRFSAERPEGSISTLTIQRTEQRDSAMYRCASSSIKAGANVLTFGAGSRLTVL.

The chain combines TRBV7-8 with TRBJ1-5, with D perhaps matching TRBD1 (6 bases). Germline V gene sequence: CDR1 SGHVS, CDR2 FQNEAQ. V was shortened by 0 bases and J by 6 bases, with 9 bases between the two germline ends. The CDR3 loop spans 14 amino acids. The CDR3 region is CASSLAGTSQPQHF. The CDR3 DNA reads as TGTGCCAGCAGCTTAGCAGGGACAAGTCAGCCCCAGCATTTT.

The genes are TRBV5-6 and TRBJ2-5; D is perhaps TRBD1 (5 bases). In germline, CDR1 is SGHDT, CDR2 YYEEEE. Trimming left V 2 bases short and J 4 bases short, with 9 bases between. The length of the CDR3 is 13 residues. The CDR3 DNA sequence: TGTGCCAGCAGCTTCATAAGGGGAGAGACCCAGTACTTC. This codes for CASSFIRGETQYF.

The chain is built from TRBV9 and TRBJ2-1; weak D call: TRBD2 (5 bases). V lost 3 bases to trimming and J lost 0 bases, with 10 bases between them. CDR1 and CDR2 from the germline V gene are SGDLS and YYNGEE. The length of the CDR3 is 15 residues. DNA for the CDR3: TGTGCCAGCAGCGGAGGACTGCCCTCCTACAATGAGCAGTTCTTC. Its translation: CASSGGLPSYNEQFF.

About this clone itself: The sample carries other DNA sequences with the same CDR3. This chain joins TRBV28 and TRBJ2-7; no definite D call. CDR3 length: 11 amino acids. V was shortened by 5 bases and J by 3 bases, with 5 bases between the two germline ends. Germline lookup yields CDR1 MDHEN and CDR2 SYDVKM. This CDR3 reads CASSLLYEQYF. As DNA, the CDR3 is TGTGCCAGCAGTCTACTCTACGAGCAGTACTTC.

The CDR3 DNA follows: TGTGCCAGCAGCTTAGAAGTGACCGATGATGGCTACACCTTC. Protein sequence: CASSLEVTDDGYTF. This rearrangement joins TRBV7-9 to TRBJ1-2; no firm D call. V gave up 1 base and J gave up 6 bases, with 12 bases separating them. Germline V gene sequence: CDR1 SEHNR, CDR2 FQNEAQ (reference sequence). This CDR3 is built from 14 residues.

The CDR3: CASSVQGAGELFF. The DNA for the CDR3 is TGCGCCAGCAGCGTACAAGGGGCCGGGGAGCTGTTTTTT. The chain links TRBV10-1 to TRBJ2-2; possible D gene TRBD1, 5 bases. This CDR3 has 13 residues. The V and J ends lost 6 bases and 6 bases respectively, with 11 bases between them. Germline-derived CDR1 and CDR2 are WNHNN and SYGVQD (reference sequence).

The chain employs TRBV7-8 and TRBJ2-7, with 9 bases aligning to TRBD1. Trimming at V came to 5 bases and at J to 3 bases, leaving 5 bases not matched to a gene. Germline CDR1 SGHVS, CDR2 FQNEAQ. CDR3 size: 14 residues. The CDR3 nucleotides read TGTGCCAGCAGCCAAACAGGGGGCATCTACGAGCAGTACTTC. As protein: CASSQTGGIYEQYF.

The chain employs TRBV30 and TRBJ2-4; TRBD2 is a possible D gene (5 bases). The CDR3 runs to 14 residues. The V gene's germline CDR1 is GTSNPN and CDR2 SVGIG (reference sequence). V was trimmed by 3 bases and J by 6 bases, leaving 15 bases between them. The CDR3 bases are TGTGCCTGGAGCACCCTGGAGGAGCGAAACATTCAGTACTTC. As protein: CAWSTLEERNIQYF.

This chain connects TRBV9 to TRBJ2-1; D may be TRBD1 (6 bases). Germline CDR1 is SGDLS and CDR2 is YYNGEE. CDR3 length: 15 amino acids. V was clipped by 3 bases and J by 7 bases, with 17 bases between them. The CDR3: CASSAVQGATNEQFF. CDR3 bases: TGTGCCAGCAGCGCGGTACAGGGCGCCACGAATGAGCAGTTCTTC.

The rearrangement joins TRBV11-2 to TRBJ1-2; 10 bases match TRBD1. The CDR3 sequence is 14 residues long. Per germline, CDR1 SGHAT and CDR2 FQNNGV. V lost 5 bases, J lost 8 bases, and 8 bases stayed unmatched. CDR3 amino acids: CASSIDRGLKGYTF. CDR3 DNA: TGTGCCAGCAGCATCGACAGGGGGCTTAAAGGCTACACCTTC.